This T cell receptor (beta chain) was observed in a study of human T cells and chemical hapten exposure. TCRdb itself ran the RACE reads through MiXCR, one entry per CDR3 protein. There are a few hundred thousand distinct CDR3 sequences in the sample; almost 8% occur only once, and 1.2% lies in the top ten. Trimming pared 4 bases from V and 3 bases from J, leaving 11 bases between. Germline assignment: CDR1 SGHRS and CDR2 YFSETQ. The CDR3 consists of 14 residues. Time point: pre-sensitization, week 0. Stated treatment: therapeutic diphenylcyclopropenone sensitization with weekly scalp DPC. This chain joins TRBV5-1 and TRBJ2-1; D is unresolved. This specimen was whole blood, taken in connection with sensitization to the hapten diphenylcyclopropenone (DPC). This clonotype was obtained from a man aged 18 to 35 with alopecia areata. Some clones in this sample may be carry-over from other donors' samples. CDR3 sequence (DNA): TGCGCCAGCAGCGGCACGACCTACTACAATGAGCAGTTCTTC. This codes for CASSGTTYYNEQFF.